Shown below are 11 T cell receptor beta chains from a single sample sequenced in a study of CXCR3-negative and CXCR3-positive naive CD8 T cells (dated by TCRdb to about 2019). Sequencing relied on a NextSeq 550. The Human TCR Profiling Kit (MiLaboratory) was used to prepare UMI-labeled 5' RACE TRB cDNA libraries. Once TCRdb had reprocessed the reads, it stored one entry per CDR3 protein sequence and supplied no DNA. The sample table on file contains around 140,000 distinct CDR3 sequences. In total, the top ten clones hold approximately 0.51% of the sample. Sequencing used naive CXCR3- CD8+ T cells from blood. The cell subset or site label, as the study defines it: CD45RO-CCR7+CD27+CD95- naive CD8+ T cells lacking CXCR3 (TNR3-). The receptors derive from a human donor in good health. Some clones in this sample may be carry-over from other donors' samples.

CDR3 region: CSVVKQGSGETQYF. V and J are TRBV29-1 and TRBJ2-5; TCRdb gives TRBD1 as the D gene, but with no DNA this cannot be confirmed. The CDR3 is 14 residues long. Germline V gene lookup returns CDR1 SQVTM and CDR2 ANQGSEA.

This chain joins TRBV12-3 or TRBV12-4 and TRBJ2-3; TCRdb designates TRBD1, a call that cannot be tested without DNA. CDR3 length: 18 residues. The CDR3 here is CASSLERGGYTSTDTQYF.

The chain recombines TRBV3-1 with TRBJ2-3; TCRdb calls TRBD1, which cannot be checked without DNA. The germline V gene encodes CDR1 LGHDT and CDR2 YNNKEL (reference sequence). The CDR3 contains 16 residues. Here the CDR3 reads CASSTDSRLYTDTQYF.

The chain links TRBV7-6 to TRBJ2-7. This CDR3 comprises 13 residues. Germline V gene sequence: CDR1 SGHVS, CDR2 FNYEAQ. CDR3 protein: CASSLEAYVEQYF.

The CDR3 is CASSPRPASYNEQFF. The V and J genes are TRBV28 and TRBJ2-1; without DNA, the TCRdb call of TRBD1 cannot be checked. CDR1 MDHEN and CDR2 SYDVKM come from the germline V gene. The CDR3 contains 15 residues.

The J gene is TRBJ2-5, the V gene TRBV6-4; with no DNA, the TCRdb D assignment of TRBD1 cannot be verified. The CDR3 is made up of 15 amino acids. Germline V gene data show CDR1 as MRHNA and CDR2 as SNTAGT. CDR3 in amino acids: CASSEGQGGVETQYF.

The chain recombines TRBV28 with TRBJ2-7. The germline V gene encodes CDR1 MDHEN and CDR2 SYDVKM. This CDR3 is built from 14 residues. This CDR3 reads CASSLRELQETQYF.

The CDR3 is CSVLIRGLRTF. V and J are TRBV29-1 and TRBJ1-2. The CDR3 is 11 residues long. Germline CDR1 reads SQVTM; CDR2 reads ANQGSEA. Combining the CDR3 with reference TRBV29-1 and TRBJ1-2 gives the whole variable domain SAVISQKPSRDICQRGTSLTIQCQVDSQVTMMFWYRQQPGQSLTLIATANQGSEATYESGFVIDKFPISRPNLTFSTLTVSNMSPEDSSIYLCSVLIRGLRTFGSGTRLTVV.

V gene TRBV7-9 combines with J gene TRBJ2-7; without DNA, the TCRdb call of TRBD1 cannot be checked. Germline loops: CDR1 SEHNR, CDR2 FQNEAQ (reference sequence). This CDR3 is 20 amino acids long. CDR3 amino acids: CASSETDSRLPVFSSYEQYF.

J is TRBJ2-3 and V is TRBV2; TCRdb's D gene call, TRBD2, goes unchecked for lack of DNA. This CDR3 spans 14 amino acids. CDR1 and CDR2 from the germline V gene are SNHLY and FYNNEI. CDR3 sequence: CASSEPVLAGGKYF. Full variable domain (outside the CDR3, taken from reference TRBV2 and TRBJ2-3): EPEVTQTPSHQVTQMGQEVILRCVPISNHLYFYWYRQILGQKVEFLVSFYNNEISEKSEIFDDQFSVERPDGSNFTLKIRSTKLEDSAMYFCASSEPVLAGGKYFGPGTRLTVL.

The chain employs TRBV29-1 and TRBJ2-7; TCRdb lists TRBD1, though no DNA is available to test this call. Germline values: CDR1 SQVTM, CDR2 ANQGSEA. The CDR3 totals 12 residues. The CDR3 sequence: CSVAGRRGEQYF.